This T cell receptor beta chain was identified during a study of blood T cell repertoires in COVID-19. Study-level information: The United States, Italy and Spain provided the acute and convalescent COVID-19 samples. T cells, B-cell-depleted T cells, or PBMCs provided the cDNA or gDNA that served as material.

Trimming cost V 2 bases and J 6 bases; bases outside gene matches: 4. Germline V gene sequence: CDR1 SGHRS, CDR2 YFSETQ. The length of the CDR3 is 14 residues. Per the original data handling: By means of reference gene primer amplification, nucleated cell counts were estimated. Profiled with immunoSEQ multiplex PCR; TCRdb holds only in-frame clones, not every one. From that table come the V and J calls and clone size; the DNA was used to work out D and trimming. This sample yields 180,000 or so clones, of which 65% to 90% are seen a single time; roughly 7.8% belongs to the top ten. This TCR was recovered from a man in his fifties or sixties with acute or convalescent COVID-19. The gene calls are TRBV5-1 and TRBJ1-1, with TRBD1 matching 10 bases. The sample taken for sequencing was peripheral blood. CDR3 region: CASSLGDRGPEAFF. The CDR3 coding sequence is TGCGCCAGCAGCTTAGGGGACAGGGGCCCTGAAGCTTTCTTT.